This TCR beta chain was sequenced for a study of cytomegalovirus exposure and HLA in healthy donors. This clone was seen more than once but under ten times. Germline V lookup: CDR1 MNHNY, CDR2 SVGAGI (reference sequence). V was cut by 6 bases and J by 0 bases, with 7 bases left in between. The CDR3 length is 13 residues. The PCR made use of 60 Vbeta and 13 Jbeta primers. Sequenced by immunoSEQ multiplex PCR; TCRdb stores in-frame clones only, minus some. The sample lists about 100,000 clones, 65% to 80% occurring once. The source is a woman aged 40 to 50 in good health and CMV-seronegative. This sequence joins TRBV6-6 and TRBJ2-3; D is unclear. The sample was PBMCs. CDR3 nucleotides: TGTGCCAGCAGCTTTGGCAGCACAGATACGCAGTATTTT. This translates into CASSFGSTDTQYF.